Each of the 20 T cell receptor beta chains below was sequenced from the same sample in a study of OX40 agonist ivuxolimab in advanced cancers. The data were produced by immunoSEQ multiplex PCR, yet TCRdb's version contains in-frame clones alone and is incomplete. The profile covers 78,000 or so clones, with around nine tenths appearing a single time and less than 0.8% taken by the ten largest. The sequenced sample was CD4+ or CD8+ T cells sorted from blood, obtained in a trial of the OX40 agonist ivuxolimab. These receptors were obtained from an adult with an advanced solid tumor such as melanoma, head and neck, liver or kidney cancer.

This rearrangement joins TRBV6-5 to TRBJ1-2; perhaps TRBD1 as D (5 bases). Between the trimmed V and J ends, which lost 0 bases and 7 bases, there was a span of 15 bases. The germline V gene has CDR1 MNHEY and CDR2 SVGAGI. CDR3 length: 15 amino acids. CDR3 coding DNA: TGTGCCAGCAGTTACTCGAGTCAGGGAGGACGTGGCTACACCTTC. This encodes CASSYSSQGGRGYTF.

The chain recombines TRBV7-2 with TRBJ2-3, with unresolved D. The germline CDR1 and CDR2 sequences are SGHTA and FQGNSA. V gave up 2 bases and J gave up 0 bases, with 12 bases separating them. The CDR3 contains 16 residues. CDR3 bases: TGTGCCAGCAGCTTAAGCGCCTCACTTAGCACAGATACGCAGTATTTT. Translated, it gives CASSLSASLSTDTQYF. The whole variable domain, remainder taken from reference TRBV7-2 and TRBJ2-3, is GAGVSQSPSNKVTEKGKDVELRCDPISGHTALYWYRQSLGQGLEFLIYFQGNSAPDKSGLPSDRFSAERTGGSVSTLTIQRTQQEDSAVYLCASSLSASLSTDTQYFGPGTRLTVL.

The chain uses TRBV7-6 and TRBJ2-5; 7 bases are shared with TRBD2. The ends lost 0 bases at V and 2 bases at J; junction bases unmatched: 0. This CDR3 is 14 amino acids long. Germline assignment: CDR1 SGHVS and CDR2 FNYEAQ. CDR3 residues: CASSLAGGQETQYF. The CDR3 DNA follows: TGTGCCAGCAGCTTAGCGGGGGGGCAAGAGACCCAGTACTTC. Combining the CDR3 with reference TRBV7-6 and TRBJ2-5 gives the whole variable domain GAGVSQSPRYKVTKRGQDVALRCDPISGHVSLYWYRQALGQGPEFLTYFNYEAQQDKSGLPNDRFSAERPEGSISTLTIQRTEQRDSAMYRCASSLAGGQETQYFGPGTRLLVL.

The gene calls are TRBV6-1 and TRBJ2-7; the D is unclear. The CDR3 runs to 12 residues. Looked up from germline, CDR1 is MNHNS and CDR2 is SASEGT. V gave up 6 bases and J gave up 6 bases, with 12 bases separating them. The CDR3 reads CASSEKTVEQYF. CDR3 DNA sequence: TGTGCCAGCAGCGAGAAGACGGTCGAGCAGTACTTC.

The chain uses TRBV30 and TRBJ1-2; tentatively, D is TRBD1 (5 bases). Trimming pared 3 bases from V and 8 bases from J, leaving 7 bases between. CDR1 GTSNPN and CDR2 SVGIG come from the germline V gene (reference sequence). The CDR3 has 10 residues. The CDR3 DNA is TGTGCCTGGAGCAGGGTCGGCTACACCTTC. It specifies CAWSRVGYTF.

The chain combines TRBV5-1 with TRBJ1-4; 10 bases are shared with TRBD1. CDR1 is SGHRS and CDR2 is YFSETQ in the germline V gene. V trimming: 4 bases; J trimming: 6 bases; junction bases outside the gene matches: 6. CDR3 length: 15 residues. The CDR3 region has the DNA TGCGCCAGCAGCCCTCTGGGACAGGGGTATGAAAAACTGTTTTTT. The encoded protein is CASSPLGQGYEKLFF.

The gene calls are TRBV5-4 and TRBJ2-2; no reliable D call. V dropped 0 bases and J dropped 5 bases, with 8 bases sitting between them. The CDR3 is 14 residues long. CDR1 and CDR2 from the germline V gene are SGHNT and YYREEE (reference sequence). In DNA form, the CDR3 reads TGTGCCAGCAGCTTGGACCCCGGGACCGGGGAGCTGTTTTTT. It is translated as CASSLDPGTGELFF.

V gene TRBV6-1 combines with J gene TRBJ2-4; D is possibly TRBD1 (6 bases). Trimming left V 3 bases short and J 4 bases short, with 10 bases between. The germline CDR1 and CDR2 sequences are MNHNS and SASEGT. This CDR3 spans 14 amino acids. DNA of the CDR3: TGTGCCAGCAGTGACACAGGACAGAAAAACATTCAGTACTTC. It yields the protein CASSDTGQKNIQYF.

This clone has just a few counts. The chain has TRBV6-1 and TRBJ1-1; D possibly corresponds to TRBD1 (6 bases). The CDR3 loop spans 13 amino acids. V lost 6 bases and J lost 5, with 13 bases in between. Germline loops: CDR1 MNHNS, CDR2 SASEGT. In DNA, the CDR3 is TGTGCCAGCAGACAGGGAAAGTGGACTGAAGCTTTCTTT. It specifies CASRQGKWTEAFF.

The gene calls are TRBV5-1 and TRBJ2-3; maybe TRBD1 (6 bases). Germline V gene lookup returns CDR1 SGHRS and CDR2 YFSETQ. The V end was cut by 6 bases, the J end by 2 bases, with 13 bases between. This CDR3 is built from 14 residues. In nucleotides, the CDR3 is TGCGCCAGCACCCTTCAGGGGCACACAGATACGCAGTATTTT. As protein: CASTLQGHTDTQYF.

The V call is TRBV9, the J call TRBJ2-7; the match to TRBD2 covers 11 bases. Trimming took 0 bases from V and 0 from J; bases not matched to a gene: 8. This CDR3 is built from 18 residues. Per the germline V gene, CDR1 is SGDLS and CDR2 is YYNGEE. The DNA for the CDR3 is TGTGCCAGCAGCGTAGGTCCCTCCACTAGCGGGAGCTCCTACGAGCAGTACTTC. Protein: CASSVGPSTSGSSYEQYF. Full variable domain (rest looked up from reference TRBV9 and TRBJ2-7): DSGVTQTPKHLITATGQRVTLRCSPRSGDLSVYWYQQSLDQGLQFLIQYYNGEERAKGNILERFSAQQFPDLHSELNLSSLELGDSALYFCASSVGPSTSGSSYEQYFGPGTRLTVT.

The CDR3: CASSQDWTPESTQYF. The CDR3 DNA reads as TGTGCCAGCAGCCAAGATTGGACCCCCGAGAGTACGCAGTATTTT. This sequence joins TRBV4-2 and TRBJ2-3, with no clear D. Trimming left V 0 bases short and J 8 bases short, with 15 bases between. CDR3 length: 15 residues. Per the germline V gene, CDR1 is LGHNA and CDR2 is YNFKEQ.

The CDR3 sequence is CASSPSGGPTDTQYF. CDR3 sequence (DNA): TGTGCCAGCAGCCCATCGGGGGGGCCAACAGATACGCAGTATTTT. The V call is TRBV7-2, the J call TRBJ2-3; 8 nucleotides line up with TRBD2. This CDR3 is built from 15 residues. Germline trimming cut 5 bases from V and 3 bases from J; bases unmatched to any gene: 7. The germline V gene encodes CDR1 SGHTA and CDR2 FQGNSA.

The chain recombines TRBV27 with TRBJ1-5; TRBD1 is a possible D gene (6 bases). The germline V gene has CDR1 MNHEY and CDR2 SMNVEV (reference sequence). The CDR3 has 16 residues. The V gene lost 2 bases and the J gene lost 10 bases, with 21 bases spanning the gap. The CDR3 region is CASSLLLDSAVGPQHF. CDR3 nucleotides: TGTGCCAGCAGTTTACTACTGGACAGCGCAGTGGGTCCCCAGCATTTT.

The table lists this clone with a few counts. The CDR3 region has the DNA TGTGCCAGCAGCTTACAGGGAAACACCATATATTTT. Its translation: CASSLQGNTIYF. The chain carries TRBV7-9 and TRBJ1-3; D is unresolved. This CDR3 spans 12 amino acids. V was clipped by 2 bases and J by 4 bases, with 3 bases between them. Germline loops: CDR1 SEHNR, CDR2 FQNEAQ (reference sequence).

The chain is built from TRBV18 and TRBJ2-7, with 11 bases lining up with TRBD2. The J segment lost 2 bases and the V segment lost 2 bases, leaving 2 bases of the junction unmatched. Germline CDR1 reads KGHSH; CDR2 reads LQKENI. This CDR3 comprises 15 residues. The CDR3 is CASSPGLAGAYEQYF. In DNA, the CDR3 is TGTGCCAGCTCACCAGGACTAGCGGGCGCCTACGAGCAGTACTTC.

The V call is TRBV7-6, the J call TRBJ1-2, with D tentatively TRBD1 (6 bases). The CDR3 loop spans 15 amino acids. Germline assignment: CDR1 SGHVS and CDR2 FNYEAQ. The V and J ends lost 5 bases and 2 bases respectively, with 15 bases between them. The CDR3 spells CASSLQGNGNYGYTF. CDR3 nucleotides: TGTGCCAGCAGCCTACAGGGTAATGGAAACTATGGCTACACCTTC.

This chain uses TRBV10-1 with TRBJ1-2; D call uncertain. Trimming stripped 3 bases from V and 8 bases from J, with 7 bases between. CDR1 is WNHNN, CDR2 SYGVQD, per germline (reference sequence). The CDR3 spans 11 residues. CDR3 sequence reads: CASSDRRGYTF. In DNA, the CDR3 is TGCGCCAGCAGTGACAGGAGGGGCTACACCTTC.

This clone was counted only a few times. V usage is TRBV11-2 and J usage is TRBJ2-7, with a weak D call TRBD1 (5 bases). CDR3 length equals 14 residues. Germline V lookup: CDR1 SGHAT, CDR2 FQNNGV. The V end lost 3 bases, the J end lost 1 base, and 10 bases lay between the germline ends. For the CDR3, the DNA is TGTGCCAGCAGCTTCCGCACAGGATCCTACGAGCAGTACTTC. Amino acid sequence: CASSFRTGSYEQYF.

V is TRBV9 and J is TRBJ2-7; D is ambiguous. CDR3 length: 13 amino acids. The V and J ends lost 3 bases and 1 base respectively, with 8 bases between them. The germline V gene has CDR1 SGDLS and CDR2 YYNGEE. CDR3 sequence reads: CASSDAHSYEQYF. The CDR3 nucleotides are TGTGCCAGCAGCGATGCCCATTCCTACGAGCAGTACTTC. Complete variable domain (other parts from reference TRBV9 and TRBJ2-7): DSGVTQTPKHLITATGQRVTLRCSPRSGDLSVYWYQQSLDQGLQFLIQYYNGEERAKGNILERFSAQQFPDLHSELNLSSLELGDSALYFCASSDAHSYEQYFGPGTRLTVT.